This TCR beta chain originates from a study of T cell clonality in common variable immunodeficiency. Study-wide findings and caveats: Common variable immunodeficiency TCR beta sequences reportedly had fewer deletions and N-nucleotide insertions.

Caucasian heritage predominated among both patients and controls. CVID subjects had received replacement immunoglobulin for at least one year. Germline lookup yields CDR1 SGHTA and CDR2 FQGNSA. The CDR3 covers 15 residues. Trimming cost V 0 bases and J 5 bases; bases outside gene matches: 4. Assay: immunoSEQ multiplex PCR; the TCRdb copy retains only in-frame clones and omits some. The sample presents approximately 30,000 clones, none singletons. Concerning this clone: Its cognate antigen is unknown. Sequencing ends 3 residues short of the CDR3 end; the germline J gene provides the rest.

The sequence derives from a human donor with common variable immunodeficiency. V and J are TRBV7-2 and TRBJ2-7; 10 positions match TRBD1. Material: peripheral blood mononuclear cells. The sequenced CDR3 bases are TGTGCCAGCAGCTTAGCGGGGACAGGGGCCCACGAG. Protein: CASSLAGTGAHE. The complete CDR3 protein is CASSLAGTGAHEQYF.